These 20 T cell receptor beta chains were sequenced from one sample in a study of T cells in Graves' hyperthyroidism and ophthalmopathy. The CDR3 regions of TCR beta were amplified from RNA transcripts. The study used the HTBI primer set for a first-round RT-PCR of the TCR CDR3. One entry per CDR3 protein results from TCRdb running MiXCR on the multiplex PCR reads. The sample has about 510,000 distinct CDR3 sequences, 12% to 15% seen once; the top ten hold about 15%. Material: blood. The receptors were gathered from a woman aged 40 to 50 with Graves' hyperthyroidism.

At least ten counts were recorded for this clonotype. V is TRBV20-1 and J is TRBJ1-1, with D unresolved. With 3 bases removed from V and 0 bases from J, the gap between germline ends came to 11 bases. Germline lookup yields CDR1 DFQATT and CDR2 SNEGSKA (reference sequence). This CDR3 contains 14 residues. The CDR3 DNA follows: TGCAGTGCTAGCGACCCCGTGATGAACACTGAAGCTTTCTTT. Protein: CSASDPVMNTEAFF.

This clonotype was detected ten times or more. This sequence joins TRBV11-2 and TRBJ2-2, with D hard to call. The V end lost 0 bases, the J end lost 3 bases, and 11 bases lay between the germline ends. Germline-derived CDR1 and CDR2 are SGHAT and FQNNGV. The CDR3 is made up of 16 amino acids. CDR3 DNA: TGTGCCAGCAGCTTAGAGGTGGGCCCAGACACCGGGGAGCTGTTTTTT. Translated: CASSLEVGPDTGELFF.

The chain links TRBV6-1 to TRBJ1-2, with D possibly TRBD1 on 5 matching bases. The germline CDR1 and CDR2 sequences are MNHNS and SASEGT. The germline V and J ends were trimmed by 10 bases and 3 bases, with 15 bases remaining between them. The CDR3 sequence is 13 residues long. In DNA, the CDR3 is TGTGCCACCCGGAGCGGGGGTTACTATGGCTACACCTTC. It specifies CATRSGGYYGYTF.

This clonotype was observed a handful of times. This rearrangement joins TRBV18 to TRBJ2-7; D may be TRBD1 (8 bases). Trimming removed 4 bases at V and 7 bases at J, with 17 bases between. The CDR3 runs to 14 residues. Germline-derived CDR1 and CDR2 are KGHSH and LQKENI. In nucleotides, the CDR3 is TGTGCCAGCTCACGACAGGGGAAGGGGGGGGAGCAGTACTTC. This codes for CASSRQGKGGEQYF.

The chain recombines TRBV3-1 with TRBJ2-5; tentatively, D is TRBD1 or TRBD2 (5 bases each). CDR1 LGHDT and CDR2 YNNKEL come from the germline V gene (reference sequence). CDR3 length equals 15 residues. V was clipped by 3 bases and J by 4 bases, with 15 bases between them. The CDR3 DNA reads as TGTGCCAGCAGCCAGGGGCCGAGAGGGGCAGAGACCCAGTACTTC. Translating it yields CASSQGPRGAETQYF.

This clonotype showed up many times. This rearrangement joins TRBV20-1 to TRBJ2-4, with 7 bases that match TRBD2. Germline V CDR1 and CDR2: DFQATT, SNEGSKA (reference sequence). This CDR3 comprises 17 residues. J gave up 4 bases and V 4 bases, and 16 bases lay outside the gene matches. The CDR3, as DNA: TGCAGTGCTAAGCCGGCGGGAGCGAGAGTGTTGAAAAACATTCAGTACTTC. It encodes CSAKPAGARVLKNIQYF.

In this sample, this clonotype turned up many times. The CDR3 DNA reads as TGTGCCAGCGGGGACAGGGCGTCCTACGAGCAGTACTTC. It translates to CASGDRASYEQYF. The chain joins TRBV6-1 to TRBJ2-7; 9 bases are a match to TRBD1. Germline V gene lookup returns CDR1 MNHNS and CDR2 SASEGT. The CDR3 spans 13 residues. The V gene end was trimmed by 8 bases and the J gene end by 1 base; junction bases not matched to a gene: 3.

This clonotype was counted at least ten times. Written as DNA, the CDR3 is TGTGCCAGCAGTGGGACTTCTATAGGGGAGACCCAGTACTTC. Protein product: CASSGTSIGETQYF. V gene TRBV11-2 combines with J gene TRBJ2-5, with a weak D call TRBD2 (6 bases). Trimming took off 6 bases at V and 5 bases at J, with 16 bases between the two ends. CDR3 length equals 14 residues. From germline, CDR1 is SGHAT and CDR2 FQNNGV. Together with reference TRBV11-2 and TRBJ2-5, the CDR3 gives the full variable domain: EAGVAQSPRYKIIEKRQSVAFWCNPISGHATLYWYQQILGQGPKLLIQFQNNGVVDDSQLPKDRFSAERLKGVDSTLKIQPAKLEDSAVYLCASSGTSIGETQYFGPGTRLLVL.

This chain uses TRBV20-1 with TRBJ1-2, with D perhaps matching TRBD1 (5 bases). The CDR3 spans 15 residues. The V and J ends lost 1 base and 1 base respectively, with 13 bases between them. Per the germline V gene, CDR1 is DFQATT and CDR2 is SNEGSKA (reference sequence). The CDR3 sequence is CSARGIDSLNYGYTF. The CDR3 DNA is TGCAGTGCTAGAGGAATAGACAGCCTTAACTATGGCTACACCTTC.

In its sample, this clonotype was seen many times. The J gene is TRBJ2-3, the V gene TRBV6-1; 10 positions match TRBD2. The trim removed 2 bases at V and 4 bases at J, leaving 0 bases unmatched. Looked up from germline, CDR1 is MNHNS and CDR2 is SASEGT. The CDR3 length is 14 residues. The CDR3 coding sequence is TGTGCCAGCAGTGAACTAGCGGGAGCAGATACGCAGTATTTT. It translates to CASSELAGADTQYF.

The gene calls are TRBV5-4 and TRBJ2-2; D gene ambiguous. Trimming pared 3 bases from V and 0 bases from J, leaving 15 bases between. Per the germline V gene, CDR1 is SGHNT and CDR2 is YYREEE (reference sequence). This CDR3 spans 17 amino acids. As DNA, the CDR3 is TGTGCCAGCAGCTCATCCTCTAGGAGCACGAACACCGGGGAGCTGTTTTTT. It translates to CASSSSSRSTNTGELFF.

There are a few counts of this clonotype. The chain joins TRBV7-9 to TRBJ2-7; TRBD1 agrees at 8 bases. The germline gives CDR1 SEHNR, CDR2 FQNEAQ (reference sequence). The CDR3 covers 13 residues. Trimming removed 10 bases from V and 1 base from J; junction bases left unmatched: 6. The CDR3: CATRQGQSYEQYF. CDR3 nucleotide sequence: TGTGCCACCAGACAGGGGCAATCCTACGAGCAGTACTTC.

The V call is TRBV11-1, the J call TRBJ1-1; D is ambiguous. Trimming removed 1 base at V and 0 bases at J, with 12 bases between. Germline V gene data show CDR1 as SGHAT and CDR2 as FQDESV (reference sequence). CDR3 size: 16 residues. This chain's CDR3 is CASSLGVGNMNTEAFF. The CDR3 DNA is TGTGCCAGCAGCTTAGGGGTGGGAAACATGAACACTGAAGCTTTCTTT.

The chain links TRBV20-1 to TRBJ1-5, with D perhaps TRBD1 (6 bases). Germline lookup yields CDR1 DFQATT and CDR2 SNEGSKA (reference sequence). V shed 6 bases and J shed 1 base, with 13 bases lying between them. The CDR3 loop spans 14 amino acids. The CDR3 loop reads CSARGGPSNQPQHF. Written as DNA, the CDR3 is TGCAGTGCGAGGGGGGGCCCAAGCAATCAGCCCCAGCATTTT.

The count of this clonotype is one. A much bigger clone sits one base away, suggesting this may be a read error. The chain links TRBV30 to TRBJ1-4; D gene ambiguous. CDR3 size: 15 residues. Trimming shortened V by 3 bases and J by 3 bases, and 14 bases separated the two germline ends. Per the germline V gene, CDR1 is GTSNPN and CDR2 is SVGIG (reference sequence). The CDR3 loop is CAWRTSVSSNEKLFF. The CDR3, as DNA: TGTGCCTGGAGGACAAGTGTCAGTTCTAATGAAAAACTGTTTTTT.

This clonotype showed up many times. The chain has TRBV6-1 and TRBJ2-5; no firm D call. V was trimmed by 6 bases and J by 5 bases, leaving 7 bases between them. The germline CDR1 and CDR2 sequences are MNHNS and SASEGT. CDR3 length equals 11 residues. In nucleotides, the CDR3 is TGTGCCAGCAGGGGTATCGAGACCCAGTACTTC. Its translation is CASRGIETQYF.

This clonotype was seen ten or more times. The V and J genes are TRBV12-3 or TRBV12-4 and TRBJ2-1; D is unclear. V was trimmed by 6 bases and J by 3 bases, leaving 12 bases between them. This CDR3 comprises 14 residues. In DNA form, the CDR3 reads TGTGCCAGCAGCTTCGAGGCTAACTACAATGAGCAGTTCTTC. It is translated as CASSFEANYNEQFF.

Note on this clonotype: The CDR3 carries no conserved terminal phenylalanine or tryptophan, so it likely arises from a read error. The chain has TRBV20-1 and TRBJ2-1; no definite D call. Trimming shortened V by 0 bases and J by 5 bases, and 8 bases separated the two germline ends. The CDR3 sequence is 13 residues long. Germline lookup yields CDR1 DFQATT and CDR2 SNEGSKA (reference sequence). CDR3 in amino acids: CSARDLGNNEQFL. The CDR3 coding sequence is TGCAGTGCTAGAGATCTGGGGAACAATGAGCAGTTCTTA.

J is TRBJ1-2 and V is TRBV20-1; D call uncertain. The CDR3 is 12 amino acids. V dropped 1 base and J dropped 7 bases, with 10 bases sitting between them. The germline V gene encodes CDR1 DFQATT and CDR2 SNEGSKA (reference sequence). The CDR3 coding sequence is TGCAGTGCTAGAGCCCGGGCTAGTGGCTACACCTTC. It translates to CSARARASGYTF.

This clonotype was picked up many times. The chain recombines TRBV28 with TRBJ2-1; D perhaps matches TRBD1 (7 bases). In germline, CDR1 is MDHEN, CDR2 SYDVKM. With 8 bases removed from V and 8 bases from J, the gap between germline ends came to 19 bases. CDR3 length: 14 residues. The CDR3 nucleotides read TGTGCCAGCCTATCAGGGGGGCCAGTTGATGAGCAGTTCTTC. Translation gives CASLSGGPVDEQFF.